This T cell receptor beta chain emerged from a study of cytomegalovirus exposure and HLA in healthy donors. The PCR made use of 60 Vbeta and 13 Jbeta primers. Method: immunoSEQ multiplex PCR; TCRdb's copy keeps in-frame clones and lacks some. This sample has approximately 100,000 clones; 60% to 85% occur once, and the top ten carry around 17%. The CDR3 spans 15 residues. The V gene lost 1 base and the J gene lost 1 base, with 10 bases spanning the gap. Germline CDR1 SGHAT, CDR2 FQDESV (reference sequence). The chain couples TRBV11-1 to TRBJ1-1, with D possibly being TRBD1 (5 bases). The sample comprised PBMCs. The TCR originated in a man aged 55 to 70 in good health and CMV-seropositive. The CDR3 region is CASSLETARNTEAFF. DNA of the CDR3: TGTGCCAGCAGCTTAGAGACAGCTCGGAACACTGAAGCTTTCTTT.